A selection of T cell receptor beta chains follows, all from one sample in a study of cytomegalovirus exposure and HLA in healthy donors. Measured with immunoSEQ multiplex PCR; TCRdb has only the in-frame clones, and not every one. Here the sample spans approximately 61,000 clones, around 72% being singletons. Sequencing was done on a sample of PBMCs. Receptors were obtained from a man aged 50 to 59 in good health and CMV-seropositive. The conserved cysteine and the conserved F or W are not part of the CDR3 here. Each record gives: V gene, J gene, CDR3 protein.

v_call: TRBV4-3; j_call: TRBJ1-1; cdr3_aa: ASSQDTRNTEAF
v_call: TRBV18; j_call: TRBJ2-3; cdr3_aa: ASSSTTSGGSTTSSTDTQY
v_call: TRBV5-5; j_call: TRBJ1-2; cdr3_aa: ASSPTGNYGYT
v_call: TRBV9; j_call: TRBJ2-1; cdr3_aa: ASSVVAGAYNEQF
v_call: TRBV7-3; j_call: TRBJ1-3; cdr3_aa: ASSPSVQGAAGNTIY
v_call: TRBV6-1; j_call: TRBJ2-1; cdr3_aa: ASSGHLAESYNEQF
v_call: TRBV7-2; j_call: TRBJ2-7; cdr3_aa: ASSLGLHSYEQY
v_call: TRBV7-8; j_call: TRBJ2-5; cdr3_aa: ASSSGLETQY
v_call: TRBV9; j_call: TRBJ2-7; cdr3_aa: SSSSQGPSSSEQY
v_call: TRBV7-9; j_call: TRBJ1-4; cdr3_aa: ASSWTGNVKLF
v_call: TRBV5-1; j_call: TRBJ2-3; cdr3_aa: ASSGGASAADTQY
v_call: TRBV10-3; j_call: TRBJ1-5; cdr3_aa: AISEGGSRNQPQH
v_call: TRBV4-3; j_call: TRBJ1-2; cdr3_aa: ASSSRTPSNYGYT
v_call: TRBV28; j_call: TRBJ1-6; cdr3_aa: VSSFGPGEKRNSPLH
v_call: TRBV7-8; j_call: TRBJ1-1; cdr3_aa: ASRSTANTEAF